The 27 T cell receptor beta chains given below trace back to one sample, sequenced in a study of blood T cell repertoires in COVID-19. Data came from immunoSEQ multiplex PCR; TCRdb stores just in-frame clones and leaves some out. The table records under 300,000 clones, 83% of them present only once. Sequences were obtained from peripheral blood. These receptors came from a human donor in a cohort sampled during active COVID-19.

The V gene is TRBV9, the J gene TRBJ1-1; D not resolved. Deletions cut 0 bases from V and 0 bases from J, with 12 bases between. The germline CDR1 and CDR2 sequences are SGDLS and YYNGEE. The CDR3 has 16 residues. This chain's CDR3 is CASSVDGGGMNTEAFF. CDR3 DNA sequence: TGTGCCAGCAGCGTAGATGGAGGTGGAATGAACACTGAAGCTTTCTTT.

Of note for this clone: The junction does not match germline at one end; this may be a read error. The chain has TRBV7-7 and TRBJ2-7, with 8 bases fitting TRBD1. CDR1 and CDR2 from the germline V gene are SSHAT and FNYEAQ (reference sequence). The CDR3 runs 13 residues. The CDR3 loop reads CASSFTDRDDRYF. The CDR3 bases are TGTGCTAGCAGCTTCACGGACAGGGACGATCGGTACTTC.

CDR3 DNA sequence: TGTGCCAGTAGTATAGATACAGGGGGCCAAACCTCTGGGGCCAACGTCCTGACTTTC. Its translation: CASSIDTGGQTSGANVLTF. The chain carries TRBV19 and TRBJ2-6, with 9 bases identical to TRBD1. The germline V gene encodes CDR1 LNHDA and CDR2 SQIVND (reference sequence). J was trimmed by 0 bases and V by 0 bases; bases with no gene match: 6. The CDR3 extends over 19 amino acids. The full variable domain, rest sourced from reference TRBV19 and TRBJ2-6, is DGGITQSPKYLFRKEGQNVTLSCEQNLNHDAMYWYRQDPGQGLRLIYYSQIVNDFQKGDIAEGYSVSREKKESFPLTVTSAQKNPTAFYLCASSIDTGGQTSGANVLTFGAGSRLTVL.

V usage is TRBV7-2 and J usage is TRBJ1-3; TRBD1 is a possible D gene (6 bases). Germline V CDR1 and CDR2: SGHTA, FQGNSA. The CDR3 sequence is 15 residues long. The V end was cut by 3 bases, the J end by 4 bases, with 13 bases between. Written as DNA, the CDR3 is TGTGCCAGCAGCTTCATAGGACAGAGCGGAAACACCATATATTTT. Its translation: CASSFIGQSGNTIYF.

The chain joins TRBV6-6 to TRBJ2-3, with 8 bases lining up with TRBD1. The CDR3 spans 16 residues. From germline, CDR1 is MNHNY and CDR2 SVGAGI (reference sequence). V dropped 2 bases and J dropped 6; count of bases not matched to a gene: 10. The CDR3 region is CASSYNRQGLYDTQYF. The CDR3 nucleotides are TGTGCCAGCAGTTACAATCGACAGGGGTTATATGATACGCAGTATTTT.

The chain couples TRBV12-3 or TRBV12-4 to TRBJ2-1; D is unresolved. This CDR3 has 11 amino acids. Trimming took 6 bases from V and 9 from J, leaving 9 bases between them. The CDR3 nucleotides read TGTGCCAGCAGACTGCGGATTGAGCAGTTCTTC. Translation: CASRLRIEQFF.

Of note for this clone: The sample carries other DNA sequences with the same CDR3. The V call is TRBV30, the J call TRBJ1-2, with TRBD1 identical over 7 bases. V dropped 2 bases and J dropped 2; count of bases not matched to a gene: 2. This CDR3 is built from 13 residues. Germline V lookup: CDR1 GTSNPN, CDR2 SVGIG (reference sequence). CDR3 in DNA: TGTGCCTGGAGTTTACAGGGGAACTATGGCTACACCTTC. It translates to CAWSLQGNYGYTF.

For the CDR3, the DNA is TGTGCCAGCAGCCCAGGTCCCCACGAGCAGTACTTC. This gives the protein CASSPGPHEQYF. V is TRBV27 and J is TRBJ2-7; D uncertain. The length of the CDR3 is 12 residues. CDR1 and CDR2 (germline): MNHEY, SMNVEV (reference sequence). Trimming cost V 6 bases and J 5 bases, with 11 bases left between them.

A few counts support this clone. The rearrangement joins TRBV3-1 (or the pseudogene TRBV3-2) to TRBJ1-2, with TRBD1 matching over 10 bases. Per the germline V gene, CDR1 is LGHDT and CDR2 is YNNKEL (reference sequence). The CDR3 covers 16 residues. J lost 0 bases, V lost 7 bases, and 8 bases had no gene match. The CDR3 reads CASTPDRGHPNYGYTF. CDR3 DNA: TGTGCCAGCACCCCCGACAGGGGGCACCCTAACTATGGCTACACCTTC.

The genes are TRBV5-1 and TRBJ2-1; perhaps TRBD2 as D (6 bases). CDR3 length equals 16 residues. The V gene lost 5 bases and the J gene lost 0 bases, with 15 bases spanning the gap. The V gene's germline CDR1 is SGHRS and CDR2 YFSETQ. The CDR3 is CASRTHLSGSYNEQFF. The CDR3 DNA reads TGCGCCAGCAGAACGCACCTTAGCGGCTCCTACAATGAGCAGTTCTTC.

The V gene is TRBV19, the J gene TRBJ2-7; 12 nucleotides match TRBD2. The CDR3 loop spans 13 amino acids. Unmatched junction bases numbered 1, after V lost 9 bases and J lost 1 base. Germline loops: CDR1 LNHDA, CDR2 SQIVND (reference sequence). The CDR3 DNA reads as TGTGCCAGCGGACTAGCGGGATCCTACGAGCAGTACTTC. It codes for CASGLAGSYEQYF. The full variable domain, rest sourced from reference TRBV19 and TRBJ2-7, is DGGITQSPKYLFRKEGQNVTLSCEQNLNHDAMYWYRQDPGQGLRLIYYSQIVNDFQKGDIAEGYSVSREKKESFPLTVTSAQKNPTAFYLCASGLAGSYEQYFGPGTRLTVT.

V usage is TRBV6-2 or TRBV6-3 and J usage is TRBJ2-2; 9 nucleotides line up with TRBD2. The CDR3 extends over 18 amino acids. With 1 base clipped from V and 1 base from J, the junction kept 7 bases outside the gene matches. CDR1 is MNHEY, CDR2 SVGEGT, per germline. The CDR3 nucleotides are TGTGCCAGCAGTTACTTTGCTAGCGGGACCCTGAACACCGGGGAGCTGTTTTTT. Translated: CASSYFASGTLNTGELFF.

The genes are TRBV19 and TRBJ2-2; D ambiguous. V lost 8 bases, J lost 0 bases, and 10 bases lay in between. The CDR3 length is 14 residues. Germline lookup yields CDR1 LNHDA and CDR2 SQIVND (reference sequence). This CDR3 is CASRLGANTGELFF. CDR3 nucleotide sequence: TGTGCCAGTCGTCTGGGCGCGAACACCGGGGAGCTGTTTTTT.

The rearrangement uses TRBV28 and TRBJ1-5; possible D gene TRBD1, 5 bases. Trimming pared 3 bases from V and 0 bases from J, leaving 9 bases between. CDR1 and CDR2 (germline): MDHEN, SYDVKM. This CDR3 region has 15 residues. CDR3 residues: CASSFFRASNQPQHF. In DNA form, the CDR3 reads TGTGCCAGCAGTTTTTTCAGGGCTAGCAATCAGCCCCAGCATTTT. Based on the CDR3 plus reference TRBV28 and TRBJ1-5, the full variable domain is DVKVTQSSRYLVKRTGEKVFLECVQDMDHENMFWYRQDPGLGLRLIYFSYDVKMKEKGDIPEGYSVSREKKERFSLILESASTNQTSMYLCASSFFRASNQPQHFGDGTRLSIL.

This clone was counted ten times or more. Other DNA sequences in this sample translate to the same CDR3. The rearrangement joins TRBV14 to TRBJ1-1; D uncertain. The CDR3 spans 13 residues. Germline CDR1 SGHDN, CDR2 FVKESK. Deletions cut 0 bases from V and 5 bases from J, with 7 bases between. The CDR3 DNA sequence: TGTGCCAGCAGCCAAGATCTAGAAACTGAAGCTTTCTTT. It yields the protein CASSQDLETEAFF.

Worth noting for this clone: Other DNA variants within this sample encode the same CDR3. The rearrangement uses TRBV11-2 and TRBJ2-1; TRBD2 might be the D (5 bases). The V and J ends lost 5 bases and 8 bases respectively, with 10 bases between them. The CDR3 covers 12 residues. Germline V gives CDR1 SGHAT, CDR2 FQNNGV. The CDR3 bases are TGTGCCAGCAGCACTCAGAGGGATGAGCAGTTCTTC. Translated, it gives CASSTQRDEQFF.

The chain links TRBV10-2 to TRBJ2-7; tentative D call: TRBD2 (6 bases). In germline, CDR1 is WSHSY, CDR2 SAAADI. V lost 4 bases and J 7 bases, leaving 17 bases between the germline ends. CDR3 size: 14 residues. DNA for the CDR3: TGCGCCAGCAGTGGACGAGGAGGGAGTAGGGAGCAGTACTTC. Translating it yields CASSGRGGSREQYF.

The chain carries TRBV5-6 and TRBJ2-7, with 10 bases that match TRBD1. J was trimmed by 2 bases and V by 4 bases; bases with no gene match: 3. The germline CDR1 and CDR2 sequences are SGHDT and YYEEEE. CDR3 size: 14 residues. CDR3 residues: CASSGGTGAYEQYF. The DNA of the CDR3 is TGTGCCAGCAGCGGCGGGACAGGGGCCTACGAGCAGTACTTC.

J is TRBJ1-1 and V is TRBV28; 8 nucleotides align to TRBD1. The CDR3 is 14 amino acids. CDR1 is MDHEN and CDR2 is SYDVKM in the germline V gene. V was pared by 8 bases and J by 4 bases, with 9 bases of the junction left unmatched. The CDR3 spells CASLIPGQGTEAFF. CDR3 sequence (DNA): TGTGCCAGCCTCATACCCGGACAGGGCACTGAAGCTTTCTTT.

The rearrangement uses TRBV7-2 and TRBJ2-5, with 7 bases that match TRBD2. J lost 3 bases, V lost 3 bases, and 7 bases had no gene match. CDR3 size: 15 residues. In germline, CDR1 is SGHTA, CDR2 FQGNSA. The CDR3 sequence: CASSFQAGREETQYF. The CDR3 nucleotides read TGTGCCAGCAGCTTTCAAGCGGGGAGGGAAGAGACCCAGTACTTC.

This clone was detected only once. CDR3 sequence reads: CASSVGAEDNTGELFF. DNA for the CDR3: TGTGCCAGCAGCGTAGGGGCGGAGGACAACACCGGGGAGCTGTTTTTT. This chain joins TRBV9 and TRBJ2-2; tentative D call: TRBD2 (5 bases). The CDR3 has 16 residues. The V and J ends lost 0 bases and 2 bases respectively, with 11 bases between them. CDR1 and CDR2 from the germline V gene are SGDLS and YYNGEE.

The chain links TRBV20-1 to TRBJ1-2, with D maybe TRBD1 (6 bases). The V end was cut by 4 bases, the J end by 1 base, with 16 bases between. The CDR3 runs 15 residues. Germline loops: CDR1 DFQATT, CDR2 SNEGSKA (reference sequence). The CDR3 nucleotides are TGCAGTGCTACTGAACAACAGGGCGGTAACTATGGCTACACCTTC. This translates into CSATEQQGGNYGYTF.

The chain employs TRBV3-1 (or the pseudogene TRBV3-2) and TRBJ2-2; D possibly corresponds to TRBD2 (6 bases). CDR1 LGHDT and CDR2 YNNKEL come from the germline V gene (reference sequence). The CDR3 sequence is 14 residues long. Trimming took 3 bases from V and 4 from J, leaving 9 bases between them. CDR3 residues: CASSHHSGTGELFF. The CDR3 nucleotides are TGTGCCAGCAGCCATCATAGCGGCACCGGGGAGCTGTTTTTT.

The chain recombines TRBV11-3 with TRBJ2-3, with 11 bases that match TRBD1. The CDR3 runs to 16 residues. The V and J ends lost 4 bases and 1 base, in that order; junction bases with no gene match: 4. Germline CDR1 and CDR2: SGHNT and YENEEA. The CDR3: CASSWTGGGGTDTQYF. For the CDR3, the DNA is TGTGCCAGCAGCTGGACAGGGGGCGGGGGCACAGATACGCAGTATTTT.

This clone has just one count. For the CDR3, the DNA is TGCGCCAGCAGCCTCACTAGGGAGGCCTACGAGCAGTACTTC. Its translation: CASSLTREAYEQYF. The rearrangement uses TRBV4-1 and TRBJ2-7; maybe TRBD2 (6 bases). The CDR3 is 14 residues long. V was clipped by 4 bases and J by 2 bases, with 12 bases between them. Germline assignment: CDR1 MGHRA and CDR2 YSYEKL.

V is TRBV2 and J is TRBJ2-7, with TRBD1 identical over 11 bases. In germline, CDR1 is SNHLY, CDR2 FYNNEI. With V trimmed by 6 bases and J by 5 bases, 6 bases remained unmatched. This CDR3 comprises 14 residues. Written as DNA, the CDR3 is TGTGCCAGCAGGCCCGGACAGGGGGCCAACGAGCAGTACTTC. Its translation: CASRPGQGANEQYF.

The gene calls are TRBV5-6 and TRBJ2-3; TRBD2 agrees at 7 bases. Per the germline V gene, CDR1 is SGHDT and CDR2 is YYEEEE. The V segment lost 0 bases and the J segment 5 bases; nucleotides outside the gene matches: 9. The CDR3 loop spans 16 amino acids. The CDR3 coding sequence is TGTGCCAGCAGCTTGGATGTGGGAGCGGGGATAGATACGCAGTATTTT. Translation gives CASSLDVGAGIDTQYF.